This note documents a single T cell receptor beta chain sequence. The CDR3 extends over 14 amino acids. The germline V gene encodes CDR1 MNHEY and CDR2 SVGAGI. V lost 5 bases and J lost 4, with 12 bases in between. How the authors handled the data: By means of reference gene primer amplification, nucleated cell counts were estimated. Clones were read by immunoSEQ multiplex PCR, and TCRdb kept only the in-frame ones, dropping some. V, J and clone size reflect that table, while D and trimming were determined from the DNA. This repertoire shows around 240,000 clones, approximately 82% found once; its top ten account for 1.5% to 2%. This sample was taken from a study of blood T cell repertoires in COVID-19.

This rearrangement joins TRBV6-5 to TRBJ1-5; weak D call: TRBD1 (6 bases). Sequencing was done on a sample of peripheral blood. The sequence derives from a woman aged 80 or over with acute or convalescent COVID-19. The CDR3 DNA follows: TGTGCCAGCAGTAACGGACAGTATAATCAGCCCCAGCATTTT. Protein product: CASSNGQYNQPQHF.